The TCR beta chain under discussion was sequenced for a study of cytomegalovirus exposure and HLA in healthy donors. Use of 60 Vbeta and 13 Jbeta primers characterized the PCR. The table came from immunoSEQ multiplex PCR; TCRdb's copy has only in-frame clones and leaves some out. This repertoire includes 38,000 or so clones. Germline lookup yields CDR1 SEHNR and CDR2 FQNEAQ (reference sequence). The CDR3 extends over 14 amino acids. Trimming stripped 4 bases from V and 1 base from J, with 7 bases between. The sample taken for sequencing was PBMCs. This TCR derives from a man aged 25 to 40 in good health and CMV-seronegative. This chain uses TRBV7-9 with TRBJ2-2; unclear D gene. CDR3 loop: CASSSPLNTGELFF. The DNA of the CDR3 is TGTGCCAGCAGCTCCCCTTTGAACACCGGGGAGCTGTTTTTT.